This entry describes one TCR beta chain. The antigen is not known. Among the donors, all were healthy bone marrow donors. In the PCR, 60 Vbeta and 13 Jbeta primers were used. Clones were sequenced by immunoSEQ multiplex PCR, and TCRdb holds only the in-frame ones, with some missing. This sample has about 150,000 clones, with roughly 87% found just once. This specimen belongs to a study of cytomegalovirus exposure and HLA in healthy donors. Notes on the study in general: Some TCR beta chains (around 160 of them) were listed as cytomegalovirus-associated. Presence/absence analyses assumed roughly uniform sequencing depth across donors. In a later analysis, TCR beta V- and J-gene trimming was associated with a missense DCLRE1C variant.

Germline lookup yields CDR1 MDHEN and CDR2 SYDVKM. V was clipped by 0 bases and J by 2 bases; unmatched bases: 2. This CDR3 spans 16 amino acids. This clonotype originated in a man aged 30 to 45 in good health and CMV-seropositive. The rearrangement joins TRBV28 to TRBJ2-5; 11 bases map to TRBD2. The sequenced sample consisted of PBMCs. The CDR3 region is CASSLWTSGNQETQYF. Written as DNA, the CDR3 is TGTGCCAGCAGTTTATGGACTAGCGGGAATCAAGAGACCCAGTACTTC.